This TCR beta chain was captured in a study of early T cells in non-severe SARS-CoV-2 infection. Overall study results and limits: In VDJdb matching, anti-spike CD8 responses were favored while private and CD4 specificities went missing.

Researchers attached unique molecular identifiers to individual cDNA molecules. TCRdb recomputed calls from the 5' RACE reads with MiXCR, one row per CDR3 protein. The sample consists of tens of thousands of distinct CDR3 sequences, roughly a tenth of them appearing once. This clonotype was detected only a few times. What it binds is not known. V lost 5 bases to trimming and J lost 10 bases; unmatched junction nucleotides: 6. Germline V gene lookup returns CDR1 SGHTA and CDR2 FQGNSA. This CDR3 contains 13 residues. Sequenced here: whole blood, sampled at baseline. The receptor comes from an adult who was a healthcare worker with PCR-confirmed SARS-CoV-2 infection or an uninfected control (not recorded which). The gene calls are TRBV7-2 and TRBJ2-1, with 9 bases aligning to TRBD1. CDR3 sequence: CASSPGTGLEQFF. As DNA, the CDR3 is TGTGCCAGCAGCCCAGGGACAGGGCTGGAGCAGTTCTTC.